Listed below are T cell receptor beta chains from one sample, sequenced in a study of T cells of healthy individuals. TCRdb reprocessed the 5' RACE reads with MiXCR, giving one entry per CDR3 protein. Counted here are 95,000 to 100,000 distinct CDR3 sequences, approximately 15% occurring once; the ten biggest clones make up roughly 6.1%. The receptors come from a human donor in good health. The CDR3 runs from the conserved cysteine through the conserved F or W. Each record gives: V gene, D gene, J gene, clone size, CDR3 DNA, CDR3 protein. A D gene is named only where the DNA matches it firmly. For some rows the clone size is stated as once, few or many, or as a class when expanded; others skip it.

>TRBV12-3/TRBV12-4|TRBD2|TRBJ2-3|NA
TGTGCCAGCAGTCCCTTAGCGGGGGTTTCAGATACGCAGTATTTT
CASSPLAGVSDTQYF
>TRBV5-1|NA|TRBJ1-6|few
TGCGCCAGCAGCTTGAGTAGTACGGGGAATTCACCCCTCCACTTT
CASSLSSTGNSPLHF
>TRBV6-5|NA|TRBJ1-1|NA
TGTGCCAGCAGTTACTCCAGCGCGGGCGACACTGAAGCTTTCTTT
CASSYSSAGDTEAFF
>TRBV7-7|NA|TRBJ2-5|few
TGTGCCAGCAGCCCTCTAGCGACCCAAGAGACCCAGTACTTC
CASSPLATQETQYF
>TRBV6-2/TRBV6-3|NA|TRBJ2-4|NA
TGTGCCAGCAAGGAGGCTTCCAAAAACATTCAGTACTTC
CASKEASKNIQYF
>TRBV20-1|NA|TRBJ2-7|many
TGCAGTGCTACCCTCATAGCCTACGAGCAGTACTTC
CSATLIAYEQYF
>TRBV19|TRBD2|TRBJ2-5|many
TGTGCCAGTGGGGCTAGCGGGCAAGAGACCCAGTACTTC
CASGASGQETQYF
>TRBV20-1|NA|TRBJ2-3|NA
TGCAGTGCTAGAGATCCCGCGGGGCCCATCACAGATACGCAGTATTTT
CSARDPAGPITDTQYF
>TRBV20-1|NA|TRBJ2-6|many
TGCAGTGCTAGATTCGGCAACTCTGGGGCCAACGTCCTGACTTTC
CSARFGNSGANVLTF
>TRBV5-1|TRBD1|TRBJ1-2|NA
TGCGCCAGCAAGAACAGGGGGCTAGATCTCTATGGCTACACCTTC
CASKNRGLDLYGYTF
>TRBV12-3/TRBV12-4|NA|TRBJ1-5|NA
TGTGCCAGCAGTCTCGGACAGTCCTTTAATCAGCCCCAGCATTTT
CASSLGQSFNQPQHF
>TRBV4-3|TRBD1|TRBJ2-4|NA
TGCGCCAGCAGCCAAGAGGCCGACAGGGGGAGTGAACTAGCCAAAAACATTCAGTACTTC
CASSQEADRGSELAKNIQYF
>TRBV12-3/TRBV12-4|NA|TRBJ1-2|NA
TGTGCCAGCAGTTCAAGGTTGTATGGCTACACCTTC
CASSSRLYGYTF
>TRBV24-1|NA|TRBJ2-3|NA
TGTGCCACCAGTGGAGAGGTCCCAGATACGCAGTATTTT
CATSGEVPDTQYF
>TRBV14|TRBD1|TRBJ1-1|few
TGTGCCAGCAGGAGACAGGGGGCGACTGAAGCTTTCTTT
CASRRQGATEAFF
>TRBV12-5|NA|TRBJ1-2|NA
TGTGCTAGTGGGGTGGGCGCCGATGGCTACACCTTC
CASGVGADGYTF
>TRBV28|TRBD2|TRBJ2-3|NA
TGTGCCAGCATCCCGCGGGGAGGGTACACAGATACGCAGTATTTT
CASIPRGGYTDTQYF
>TRBV6-5|TRBD1|TRBJ2-7|few
TGTGCCAGCAAAGACAGGGGAGGTTACGAGCAGTACTTC
CASKDRGGYEQYF
>TRBV20-1|NA|TRBJ2-1|NA
TGCAGTGCTAGAGATCCCCTAGCTGGTGAGCAGTTCTTC
CSARDPLAGEQFF
>TRBV24-1|NA|TRBJ1-2|few
TGTGCCACCAGTACAGGGCCGGTCTATGGCTACACCTTC
CATSTGPVYGYTF
>TRBV24-1|TRBD1|TRBJ2-1|many
TGTGCCACCAGTGATAGCCCGGGACAGGGGTCCTACAATGAGCAGTTCTTC
CATSDSPGQGSYNEQFF
>TRBV9|NA|TRBJ1-5|NA
TGTGCCAGCAGCGTAGGAGGTAGCAATCAGCCCCAGCATTTT
CASSVGGSNQPQHF